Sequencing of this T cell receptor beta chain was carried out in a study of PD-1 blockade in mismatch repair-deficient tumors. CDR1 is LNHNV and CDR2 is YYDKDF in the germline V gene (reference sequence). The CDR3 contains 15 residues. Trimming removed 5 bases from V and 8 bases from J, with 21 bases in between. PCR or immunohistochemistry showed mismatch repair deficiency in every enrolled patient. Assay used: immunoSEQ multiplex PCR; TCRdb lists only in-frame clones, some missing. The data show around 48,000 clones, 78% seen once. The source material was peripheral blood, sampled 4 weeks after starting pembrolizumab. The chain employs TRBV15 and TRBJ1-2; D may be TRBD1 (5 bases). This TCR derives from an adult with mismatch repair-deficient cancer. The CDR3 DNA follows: TGTGCCACCAGCCGGCTTCCGGGGGGGACCTTCGGCTACACCTTC. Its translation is CATSRLPGGTFGYTF.